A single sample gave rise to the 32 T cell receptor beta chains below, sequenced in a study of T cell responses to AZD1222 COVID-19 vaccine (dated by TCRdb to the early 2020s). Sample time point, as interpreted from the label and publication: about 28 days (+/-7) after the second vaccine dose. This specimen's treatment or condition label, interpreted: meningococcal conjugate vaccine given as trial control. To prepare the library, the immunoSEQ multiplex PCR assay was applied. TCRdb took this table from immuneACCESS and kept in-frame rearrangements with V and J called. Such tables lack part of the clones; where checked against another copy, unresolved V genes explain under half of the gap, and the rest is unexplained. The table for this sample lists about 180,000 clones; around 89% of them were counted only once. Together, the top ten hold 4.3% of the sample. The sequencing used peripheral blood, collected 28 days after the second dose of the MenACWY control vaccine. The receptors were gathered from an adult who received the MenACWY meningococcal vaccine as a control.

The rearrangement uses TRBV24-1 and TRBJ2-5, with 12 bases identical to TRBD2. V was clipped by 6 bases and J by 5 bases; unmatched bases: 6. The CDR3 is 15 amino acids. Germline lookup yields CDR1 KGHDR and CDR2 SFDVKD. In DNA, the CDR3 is TGTGCCACCAGTTCTAGCGGGAGGGCCCCCGAGACCCAGTACTTC. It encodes CATSSSGRAPETQYF.

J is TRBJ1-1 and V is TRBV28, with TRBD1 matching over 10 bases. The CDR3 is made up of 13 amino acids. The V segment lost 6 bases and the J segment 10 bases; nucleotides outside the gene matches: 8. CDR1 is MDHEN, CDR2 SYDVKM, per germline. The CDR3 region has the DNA TGTGCCAGCAGAATTTCCGGGACAGGGGTAGCTTTCTTT. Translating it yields CASRISGTGVAFF.

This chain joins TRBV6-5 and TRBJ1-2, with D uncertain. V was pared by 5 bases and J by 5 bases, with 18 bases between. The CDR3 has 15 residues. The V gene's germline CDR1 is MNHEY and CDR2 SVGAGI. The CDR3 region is CASSRSGIPDYGYTF. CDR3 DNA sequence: TGTGCCAGCAGTCGGTCTGGGATCCCTGATTATGGCTACACCTTC.

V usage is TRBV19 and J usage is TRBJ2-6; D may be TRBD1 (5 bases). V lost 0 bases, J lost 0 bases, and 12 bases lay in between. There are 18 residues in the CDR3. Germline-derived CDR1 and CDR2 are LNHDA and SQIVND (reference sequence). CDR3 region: CASSIDRRGVSGANVLTF. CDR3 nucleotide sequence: TGTGCCAGTAGTATAGATCGAAGGGGCGTCTCTGGGGCCAACGTCCTGACTTTC.

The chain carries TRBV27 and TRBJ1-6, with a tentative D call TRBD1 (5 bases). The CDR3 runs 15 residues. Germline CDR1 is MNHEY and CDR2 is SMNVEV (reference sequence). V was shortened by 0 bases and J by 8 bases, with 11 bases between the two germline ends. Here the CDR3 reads CASSLSRQGDSPLHF. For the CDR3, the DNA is TGTGCCAGCAGTTTATCGAGGCAGGGCGATTCACCCCTCCACTTT.

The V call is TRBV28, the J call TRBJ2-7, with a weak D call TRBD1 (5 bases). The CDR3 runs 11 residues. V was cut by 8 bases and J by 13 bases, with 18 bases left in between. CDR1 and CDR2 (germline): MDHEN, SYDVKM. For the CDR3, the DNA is TGTGCCAGCTACCTATGGCCCAGGGAATACTTC. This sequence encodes CASYLWPREYF.

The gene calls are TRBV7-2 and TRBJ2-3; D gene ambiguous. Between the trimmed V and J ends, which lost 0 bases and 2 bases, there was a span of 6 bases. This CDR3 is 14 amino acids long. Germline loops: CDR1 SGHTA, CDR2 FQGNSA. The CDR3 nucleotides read TGTGCCAGCAGCTTAGCTTTACCCACAGATACGCAGTATTTT. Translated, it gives CASSLALPTDTQYF. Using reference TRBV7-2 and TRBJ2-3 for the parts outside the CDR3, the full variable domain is GAGVSQSPSNKVTEKGKDVELRCDPISGHTALYWYRQSLGQGLEFLIYFQGNSAPDKSGLPSDRFSAERTGGSVSTLTIQRTQQEDSAVYLCASSLALPTDTQYFGPGTRLTVL.

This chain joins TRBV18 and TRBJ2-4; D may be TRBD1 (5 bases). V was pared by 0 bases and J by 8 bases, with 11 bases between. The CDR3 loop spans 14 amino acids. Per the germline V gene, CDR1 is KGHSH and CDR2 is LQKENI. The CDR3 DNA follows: TGTGCCAGCTCACCACCTAGCCAGGGTTACATTCAGTACTTC. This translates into CASSPPSQGYIQYF.

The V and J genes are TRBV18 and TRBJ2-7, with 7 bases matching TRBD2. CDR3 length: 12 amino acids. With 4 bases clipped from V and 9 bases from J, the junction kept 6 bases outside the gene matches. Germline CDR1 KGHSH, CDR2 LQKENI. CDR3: CASSREGLGQYF. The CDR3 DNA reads TGTGCCAGCTCACGGGAGGGCTTGGGGCAGTACTTC.

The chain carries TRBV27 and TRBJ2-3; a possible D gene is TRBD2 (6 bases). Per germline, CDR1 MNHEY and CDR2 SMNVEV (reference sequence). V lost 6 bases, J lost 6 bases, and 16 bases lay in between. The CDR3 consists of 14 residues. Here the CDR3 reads CASSPTRAGDTQYF. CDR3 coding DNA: TGTGCCAGCAGCCCAACTAGGGCGGGGGATACGCAGTATTTT.

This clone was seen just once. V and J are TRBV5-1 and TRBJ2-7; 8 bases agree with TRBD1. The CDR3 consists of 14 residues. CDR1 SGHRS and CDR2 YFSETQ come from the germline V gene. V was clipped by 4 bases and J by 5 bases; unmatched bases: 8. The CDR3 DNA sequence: TGCGCCAGCAGCCCAGGACAGGGCATCGACGAGCAGTACTTC. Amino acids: CASSPGQGIDEQYF.

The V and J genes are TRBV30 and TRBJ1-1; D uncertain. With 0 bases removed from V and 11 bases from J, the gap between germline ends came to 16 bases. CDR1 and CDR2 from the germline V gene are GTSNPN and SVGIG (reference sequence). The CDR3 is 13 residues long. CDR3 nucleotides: TGTGCCTGGAGTGTACTCGGGTCCAGTAGGGCTTTCTTT. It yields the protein CAWSVLGSSRAFF.

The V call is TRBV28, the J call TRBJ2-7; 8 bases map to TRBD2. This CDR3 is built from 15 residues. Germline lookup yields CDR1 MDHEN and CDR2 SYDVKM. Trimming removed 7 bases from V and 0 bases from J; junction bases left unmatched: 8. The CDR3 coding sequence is TGTGCCAGCATAGGAGCGGGAGATCTCTCCTACGAGCAGTACTTC. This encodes CASIGAGDLSYEQYF.

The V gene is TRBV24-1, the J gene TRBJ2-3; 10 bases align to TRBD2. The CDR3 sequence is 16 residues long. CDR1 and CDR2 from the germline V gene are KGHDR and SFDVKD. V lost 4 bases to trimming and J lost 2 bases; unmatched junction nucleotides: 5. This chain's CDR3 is CATSDPTSGITDTQYF. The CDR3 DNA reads TGTGCCACCAGTGACCCTACTAGCGGGATCACAGATACGCAGTATTTT.

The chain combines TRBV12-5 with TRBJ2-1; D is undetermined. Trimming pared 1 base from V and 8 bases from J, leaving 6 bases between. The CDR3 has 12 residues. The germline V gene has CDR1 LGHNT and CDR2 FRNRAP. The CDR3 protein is CASGLADYEQFF. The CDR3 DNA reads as TGTGCTAGTGGTTTGGCCGACTATGAGCAGTTCTTC. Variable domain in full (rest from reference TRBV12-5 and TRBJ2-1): DARVTQTPRHKVTEMGQEVTMRCQPILGHNTVFWYRQTMMQGLELLAYFRNRAPLDDSGMPKDRFSAEMPDATLATLKIQPSEPRDSAVYFCASGLADYEQFFGPGTRLTVL.

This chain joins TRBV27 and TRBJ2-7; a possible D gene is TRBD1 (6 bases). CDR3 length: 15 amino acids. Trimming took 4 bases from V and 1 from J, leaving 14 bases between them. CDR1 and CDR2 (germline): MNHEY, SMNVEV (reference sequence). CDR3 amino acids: CASSSETTGSYEQYF. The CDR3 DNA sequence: TGTGCCAGCAGTTCGGAGACGACAGGTTCCTACGAGCAGTACTTC.

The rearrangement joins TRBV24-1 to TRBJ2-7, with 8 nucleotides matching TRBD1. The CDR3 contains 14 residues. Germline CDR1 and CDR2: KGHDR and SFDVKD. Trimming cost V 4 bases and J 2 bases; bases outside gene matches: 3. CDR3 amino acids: CATSDSGQAYEQYF. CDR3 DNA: TGTGCCACCAGTGACTCGGGACAGGCCTACGAGCAGTACTTC.

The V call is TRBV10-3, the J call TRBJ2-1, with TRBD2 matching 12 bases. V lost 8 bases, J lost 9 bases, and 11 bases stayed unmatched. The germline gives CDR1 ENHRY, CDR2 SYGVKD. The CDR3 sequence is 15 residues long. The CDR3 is CAIAYTSGRKSEQFF. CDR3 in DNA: TGTGCCATCGCCTACACTAGCGGGAGGAAAAGTGAGCAGTTCTTC.

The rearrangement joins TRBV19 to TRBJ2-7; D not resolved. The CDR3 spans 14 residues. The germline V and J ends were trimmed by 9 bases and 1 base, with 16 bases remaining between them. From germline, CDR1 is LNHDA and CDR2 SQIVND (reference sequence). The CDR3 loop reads CASSRPGPSYEQYF. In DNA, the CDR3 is TGTGCCAGCTCCCGACCGGGTCCGTCCTACGAGCAGTACTTC.

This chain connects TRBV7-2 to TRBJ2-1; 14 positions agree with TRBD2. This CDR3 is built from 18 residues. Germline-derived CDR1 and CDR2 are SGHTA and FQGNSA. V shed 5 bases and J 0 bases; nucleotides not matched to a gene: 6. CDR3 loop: CASSLLGTSGSSYNEQFF. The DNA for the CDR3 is TGTGCCAGCAGCCTATTAGGGACTAGCGGGAGCTCCTACAATGAGCAGTTCTTC. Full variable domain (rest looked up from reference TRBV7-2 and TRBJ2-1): GAGVSQSPSNKVTEKGKDVELRCDPISGHTALYWYRQSLGQGLEFLIYFQGNSAPDKSGLPSDRFSAERTGGSVSTLTIQRTQQEDSAVYLCASSLLGTSGSSYNEQFFGPGTRLTVL.

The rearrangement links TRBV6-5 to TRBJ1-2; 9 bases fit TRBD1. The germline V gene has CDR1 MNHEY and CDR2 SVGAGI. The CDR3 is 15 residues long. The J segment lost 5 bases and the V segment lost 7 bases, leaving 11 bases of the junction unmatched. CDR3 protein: CASISWTGEGYGYTF. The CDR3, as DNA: TGTGCCAGCATCTCCTGGACAGGGGAGGGGTATGGCTACACCTTC.

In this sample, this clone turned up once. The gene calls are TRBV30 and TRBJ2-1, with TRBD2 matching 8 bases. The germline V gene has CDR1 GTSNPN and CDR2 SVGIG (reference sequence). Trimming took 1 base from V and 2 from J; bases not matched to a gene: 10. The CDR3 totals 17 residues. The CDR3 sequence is CAWSGRGGAETYNEQFF. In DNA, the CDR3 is TGTGCCTGGAGTGGTCGGGGGGGGGCGGAGACCTACAATGAGCAGTTCTTC.

The CDR3 spells CASRGARGGEQYF. The CDR3 DNA reads as TGTGCCAGCCGGGGCGCCCGAGGAGGCGAGCAGTACTTC. The rearrangement joins TRBV2 to TRBJ2-7, with D possibly being TRBD1 or TRBD2 (5 bases each). The V gene's germline CDR1 is SNHLY and CDR2 FYNNEI. The CDR3 extends over 13 amino acids. The ends were cut back, 8 bases at V and 6 bases at J, with 17 bases in the middle. Drawing the rest from reference TRBV2 and TRBJ2-7, the complete variable domain is EPEVTQTPSHQVTQMGQEVILRCVPISNHLYFYWYRQILGQKVEFLVSFYNNEISEKSEIFDDQFSVERPDGSNFTLKIRSTKLEDSAMYFCASRGARGGEQYFGPGTRLTVT.

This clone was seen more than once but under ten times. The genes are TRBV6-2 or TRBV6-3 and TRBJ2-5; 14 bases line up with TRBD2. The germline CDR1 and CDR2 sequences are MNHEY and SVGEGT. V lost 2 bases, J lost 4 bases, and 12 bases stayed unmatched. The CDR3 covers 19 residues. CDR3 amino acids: CASSYNLGTSGRGIETQYF. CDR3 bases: TGTGCCAGCAGTTACAACCTCGGGACTAGCGGGAGAGGTATAGAGACCCAGTACTTC.

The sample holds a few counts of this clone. The CDR3 region has the DNA TGTGCCAGCAGCTTACCTGGACAGTCCAACTATGGCTACACCTTC. This encodes CASSLPGQSNYGYTF. V usage is TRBV7-9 and J usage is TRBJ1-2, with D possibly TRBD1 on 6 matching bases. The length of the CDR3 is 15 residues. V was shortened by 2 bases and J by 2 bases, with 12 bases between the two germline ends. Per the germline V gene, CDR1 is SEHNR and CDR2 is FQNEAQ (reference sequence). Full variable domain (rest looked up from reference TRBV7-9 and TRBJ1-2): DTGVSQNPRHKITKRGQNVTFRCDPISEHNRLYWYRQTLGQGPEFLTYFQNEAQLEKSRLLSDRFSAERPKGSFSTLEIQRTEQGDSAMYLCASSLPGQSNYGYTFGSGTRLTVV.

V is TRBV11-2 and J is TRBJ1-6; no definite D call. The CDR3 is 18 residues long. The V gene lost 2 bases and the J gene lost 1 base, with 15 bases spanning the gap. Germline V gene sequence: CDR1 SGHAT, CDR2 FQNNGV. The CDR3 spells CASSLRPPQDSYNSPLHF. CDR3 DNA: TGTGCCAGCAGCTTAAGGCCCCCTCAGGATTCCTATAATTCACCCCTCCACTTT.

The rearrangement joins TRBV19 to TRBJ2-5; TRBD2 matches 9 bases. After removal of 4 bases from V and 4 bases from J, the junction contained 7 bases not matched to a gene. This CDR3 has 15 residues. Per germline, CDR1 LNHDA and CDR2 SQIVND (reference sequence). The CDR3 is CASSKISGGRETQYF. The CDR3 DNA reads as TGTGCCAGTAGTAAGATTAGCGGGGGAAGAGAGACCCAGTACTTC.

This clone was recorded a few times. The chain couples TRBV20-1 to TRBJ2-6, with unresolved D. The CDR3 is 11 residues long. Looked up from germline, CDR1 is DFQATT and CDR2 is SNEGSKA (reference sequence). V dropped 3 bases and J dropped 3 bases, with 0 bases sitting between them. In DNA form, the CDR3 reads TGCAGTGCTAGTGGGGCCAACGTCCTGACTTTC. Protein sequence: CSASGANVLTF.

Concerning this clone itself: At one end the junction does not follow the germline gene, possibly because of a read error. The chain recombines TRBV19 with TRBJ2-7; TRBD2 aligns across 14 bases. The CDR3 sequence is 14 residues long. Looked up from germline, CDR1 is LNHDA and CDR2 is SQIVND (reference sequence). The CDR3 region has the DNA TGTGCCAGTAGTATAAACGGACTAGCGGGAGGAGAGTGCTTC. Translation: CASSINGLAGGECF.

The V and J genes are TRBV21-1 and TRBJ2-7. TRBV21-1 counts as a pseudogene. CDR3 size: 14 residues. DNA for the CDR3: TGTGCCAGCAGCAATGAGGGGGGCGGATACGAGCAGTACTTC. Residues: CASSNEGGGYEQYF.

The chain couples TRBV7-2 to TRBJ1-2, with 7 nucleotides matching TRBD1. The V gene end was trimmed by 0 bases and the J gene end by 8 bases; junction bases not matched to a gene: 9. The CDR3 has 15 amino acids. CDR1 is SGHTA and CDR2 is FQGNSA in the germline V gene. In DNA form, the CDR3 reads TGTGCCAGCAGCTTAGCCTCAGGACAGGTTGGAGGCTACACCTTC. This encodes CASSLASGQVGGYTF. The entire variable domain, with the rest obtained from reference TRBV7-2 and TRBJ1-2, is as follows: GAGVSQSPSNKVTEKGKDVELRCDPISGHTALYWYRQSLGQGLEFLIYFQGNSAPDKSGLPSDRFSAERTGGSVSTLTIQRTQQEDSAVYLCASSLASGQVGGYTFGSGTRLTVV.

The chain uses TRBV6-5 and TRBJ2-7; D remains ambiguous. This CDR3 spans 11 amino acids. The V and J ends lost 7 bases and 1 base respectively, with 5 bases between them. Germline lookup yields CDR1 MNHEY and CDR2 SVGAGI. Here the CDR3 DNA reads TGTGCCAGCACCCTATCCTACGAGCAGTACTTC. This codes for CASTLSYEQYF.